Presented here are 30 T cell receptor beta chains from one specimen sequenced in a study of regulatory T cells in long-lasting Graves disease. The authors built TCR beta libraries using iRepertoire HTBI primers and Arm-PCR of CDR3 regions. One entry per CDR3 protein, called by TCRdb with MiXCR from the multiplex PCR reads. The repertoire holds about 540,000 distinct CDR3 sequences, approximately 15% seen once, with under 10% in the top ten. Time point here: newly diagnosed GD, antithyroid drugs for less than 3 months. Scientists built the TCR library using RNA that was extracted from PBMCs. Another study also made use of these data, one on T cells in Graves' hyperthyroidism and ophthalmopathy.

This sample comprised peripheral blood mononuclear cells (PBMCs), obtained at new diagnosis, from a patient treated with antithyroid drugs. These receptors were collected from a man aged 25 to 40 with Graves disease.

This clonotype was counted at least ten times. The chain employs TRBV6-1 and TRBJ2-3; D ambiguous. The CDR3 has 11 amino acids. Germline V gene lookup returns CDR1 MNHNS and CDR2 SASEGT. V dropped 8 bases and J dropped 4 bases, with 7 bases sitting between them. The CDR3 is CASVDADTQYF. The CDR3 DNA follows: TGTGCCAGCGTGGACGCAGATACGCAGTATTTT.

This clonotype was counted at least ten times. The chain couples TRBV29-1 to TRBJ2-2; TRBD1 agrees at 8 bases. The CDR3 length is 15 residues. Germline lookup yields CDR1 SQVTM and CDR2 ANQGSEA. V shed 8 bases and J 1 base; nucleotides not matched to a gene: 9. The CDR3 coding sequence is TGCAGCAGCCGCGCAGGGACAGGGAACACCGGGGAGCTGTTTTTT. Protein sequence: CSSRAGTGNTGELFF.

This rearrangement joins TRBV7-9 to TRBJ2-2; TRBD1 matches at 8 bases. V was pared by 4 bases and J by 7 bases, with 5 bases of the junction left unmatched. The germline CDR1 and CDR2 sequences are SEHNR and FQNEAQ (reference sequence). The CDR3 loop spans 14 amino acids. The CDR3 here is CASSSRQGYGELFF. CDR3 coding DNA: TGTGCCAGCAGCTCCCGACAGGGGTACGGGGAGCTGTTTTTT.

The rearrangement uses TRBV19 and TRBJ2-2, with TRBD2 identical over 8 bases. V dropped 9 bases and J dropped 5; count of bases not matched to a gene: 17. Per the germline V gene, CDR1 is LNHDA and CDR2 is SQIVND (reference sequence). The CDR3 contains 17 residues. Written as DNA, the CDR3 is TGTGCCAGCACGCCCCCGGGACTAGTAGGTGTAACCGGGGAGCTGTTTTTT. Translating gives CASTPPGLVGVTGELFF.

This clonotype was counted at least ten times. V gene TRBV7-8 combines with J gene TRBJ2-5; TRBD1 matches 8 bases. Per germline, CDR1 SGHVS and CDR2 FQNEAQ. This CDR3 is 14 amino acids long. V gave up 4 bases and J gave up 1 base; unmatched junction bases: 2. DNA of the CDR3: TGTGCCAGCAGCTCGGACAGGGTCCAAGAGACCCAGTACTTC. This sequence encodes CASSSDRVQETQYF.

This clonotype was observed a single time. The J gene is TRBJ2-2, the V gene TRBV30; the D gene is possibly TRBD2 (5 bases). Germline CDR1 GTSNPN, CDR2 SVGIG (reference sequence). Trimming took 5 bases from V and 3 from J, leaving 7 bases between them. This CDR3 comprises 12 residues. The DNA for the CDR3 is TGTGCCTGGGGACTTTACACCGGGGAGCTGTTTTTT. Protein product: CAWGLYTGELFF.

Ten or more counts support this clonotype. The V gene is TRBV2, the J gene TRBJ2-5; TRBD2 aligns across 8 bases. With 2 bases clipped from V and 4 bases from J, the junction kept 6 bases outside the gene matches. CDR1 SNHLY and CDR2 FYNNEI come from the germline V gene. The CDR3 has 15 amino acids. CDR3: CASSESRTSTETQYF. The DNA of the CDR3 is TGTGCCAGCAGTGAATCCAGGACTAGCACAGAGACCCAGTACTTC.

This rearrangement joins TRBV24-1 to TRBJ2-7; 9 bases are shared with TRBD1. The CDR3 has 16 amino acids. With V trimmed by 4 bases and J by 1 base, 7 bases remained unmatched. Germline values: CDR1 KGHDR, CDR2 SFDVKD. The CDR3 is CATSDHRGTGSYEQYF. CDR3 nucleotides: TGTGCCACCAGTGACCACCGCGGGACAGGGTCCTACGAGCAGTACTTC.

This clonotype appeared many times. CDR3 amino acids: CSAGYRVSAKNIQYF. The CDR3 DNA sequence: TGCAGTGCTGGCTACAGGGTCTCAGCCAAAAACATTCAGTACTTC. V gene TRBV20-1 combines with J gene TRBJ2-4; D may be TRBD1 (6 bases). CDR3 length equals 15 residues. Germline V lookup: CDR1 DFQATT, CDR2 SNEGSKA (reference sequence). V lost 5 bases to trimming and J lost 0 bases, with 14 bases between them.

The CDR3 sequence: CSARIVGERDTQYF. The CDR3 bases are TGCAGTGCTAGGATAGTGGGGGAGAGGGATACGCAGTATTTT. This chain joins TRBV20-1 and TRBJ2-3, with D perhaps matching TRBD1 or TRBD2 (5 bases each). V lost 3 bases and J lost 6, with 16 bases in between. Germline CDR1 is DFQATT and CDR2 is SNEGSKA (reference sequence). The CDR3 runs 14 residues.

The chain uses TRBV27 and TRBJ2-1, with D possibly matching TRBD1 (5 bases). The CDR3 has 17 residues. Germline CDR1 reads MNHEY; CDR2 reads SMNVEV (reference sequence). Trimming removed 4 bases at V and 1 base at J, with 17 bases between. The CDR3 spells CASSSSPFRASYNEQFF. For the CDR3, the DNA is TGTGCCAGCAGTTCTTCCCCTTTCAGGGCATCCTACAATGAGCAGTTCTTC.

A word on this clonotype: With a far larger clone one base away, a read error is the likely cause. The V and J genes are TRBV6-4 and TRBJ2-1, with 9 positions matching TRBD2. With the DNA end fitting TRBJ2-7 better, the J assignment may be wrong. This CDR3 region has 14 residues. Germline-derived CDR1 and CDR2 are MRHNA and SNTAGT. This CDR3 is CASSRLAVYNEQYF. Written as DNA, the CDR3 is TGTGCCAGCAGCCGACTAGCGGTATACAATGAGCAGTACTTC.

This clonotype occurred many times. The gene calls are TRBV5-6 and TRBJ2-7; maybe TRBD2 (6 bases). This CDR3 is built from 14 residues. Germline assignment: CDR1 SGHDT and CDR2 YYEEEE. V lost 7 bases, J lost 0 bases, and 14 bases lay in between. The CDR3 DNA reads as TGTGCCAGCTCGTTAGCGGCCAGCTCCTACGAGCAGTACTTC. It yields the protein CASSLAASSYEQYF.

The CDR3 coding sequence is TGCAGTGCTAGGGGGACTAGCGGGAGAAATCGAGAGACCCAGTACTTC. Residues: CSARGTSGRNRETQYF. V gene TRBV20-1 combines with J gene TRBJ2-5; 14 bases are a match to TRBD2. With V trimmed by 3 bases and J by 4 bases, 7 bases remained unmatched. CDR3 length: 16 residues. The germline gives CDR1 DFQATT, CDR2 SNEGSKA (reference sequence).

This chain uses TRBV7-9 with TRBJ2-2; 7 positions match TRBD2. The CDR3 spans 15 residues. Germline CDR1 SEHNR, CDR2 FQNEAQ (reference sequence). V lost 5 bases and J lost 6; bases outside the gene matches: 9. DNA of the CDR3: TGTGCCAGCAGCCCGAGGGCGGGAGAGCCCGGGGAGCTGTTTTTT. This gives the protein CASSPRAGEPGELFF.

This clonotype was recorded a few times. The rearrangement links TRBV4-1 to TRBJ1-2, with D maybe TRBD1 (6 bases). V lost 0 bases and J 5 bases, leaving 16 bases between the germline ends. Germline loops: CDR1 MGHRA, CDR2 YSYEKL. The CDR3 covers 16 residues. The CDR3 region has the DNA TGCGCCAGCAGCCAAGATGGGGGAGGGGGTCTATATGGCTACACCTTC. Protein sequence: CASSQDGGGGLYGYTF.

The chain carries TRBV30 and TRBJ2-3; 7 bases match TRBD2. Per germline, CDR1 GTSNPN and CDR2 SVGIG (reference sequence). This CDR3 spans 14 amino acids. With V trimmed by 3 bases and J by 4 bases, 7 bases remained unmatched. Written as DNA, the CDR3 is TGTGCCTGGAGAGGGGAGCGGGAAGCAGATACGCAGTATTTT. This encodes CAWRGEREADTQYF.

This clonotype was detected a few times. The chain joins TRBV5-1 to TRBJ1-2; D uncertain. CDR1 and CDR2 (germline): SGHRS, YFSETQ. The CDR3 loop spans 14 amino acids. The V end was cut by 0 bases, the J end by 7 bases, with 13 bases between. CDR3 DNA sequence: TGCGCCAGCAGCTTGGCCGATAGGTCCCGTGGCTACACCTTC. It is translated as CASSLADRSRGYTF.

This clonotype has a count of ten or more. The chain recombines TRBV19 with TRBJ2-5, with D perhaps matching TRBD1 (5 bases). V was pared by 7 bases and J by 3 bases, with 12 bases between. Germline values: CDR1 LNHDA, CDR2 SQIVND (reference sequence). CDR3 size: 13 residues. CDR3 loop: CASTFAGKETQYF. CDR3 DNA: TGTGCCAGTACTTTTGCAGGGAAAGAGACCCAGTACTTC.

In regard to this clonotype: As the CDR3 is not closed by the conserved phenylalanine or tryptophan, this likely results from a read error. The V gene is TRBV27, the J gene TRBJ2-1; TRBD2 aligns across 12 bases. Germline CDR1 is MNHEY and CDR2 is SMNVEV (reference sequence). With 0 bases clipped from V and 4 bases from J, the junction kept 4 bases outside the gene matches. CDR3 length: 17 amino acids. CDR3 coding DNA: TGTGCCAGCAGTTTATCGTCTAGCGGGAGGGTATACAATGAGCAGTTCTCC. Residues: CASSLSSSGRVYNEQFS.

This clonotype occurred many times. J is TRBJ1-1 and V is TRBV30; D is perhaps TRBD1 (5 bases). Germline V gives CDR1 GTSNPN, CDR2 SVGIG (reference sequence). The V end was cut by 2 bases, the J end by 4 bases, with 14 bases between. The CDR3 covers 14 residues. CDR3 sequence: CAWSSSGPFTEAFF. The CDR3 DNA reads TGTGCCTGGAGTTCCTCGGGACCCTTCACTGAAGCTTTCTTT.

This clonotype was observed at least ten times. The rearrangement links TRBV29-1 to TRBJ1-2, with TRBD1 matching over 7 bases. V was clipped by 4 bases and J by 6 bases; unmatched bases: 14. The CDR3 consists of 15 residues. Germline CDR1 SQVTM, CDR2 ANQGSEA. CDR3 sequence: CSVVAGGKLGDGYTF. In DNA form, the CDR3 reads TGCAGCGTTGTTGCAGGGGGGAAGCTCGGGGATGGCTACACCTTC.

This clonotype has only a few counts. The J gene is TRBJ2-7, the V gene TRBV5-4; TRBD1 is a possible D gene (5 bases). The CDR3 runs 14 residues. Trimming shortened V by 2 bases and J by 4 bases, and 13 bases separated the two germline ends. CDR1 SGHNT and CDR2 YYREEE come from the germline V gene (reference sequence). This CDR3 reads CASSFPDTAYEQYF. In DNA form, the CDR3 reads TGTGCCAGCAGCTTTCCGGACACAGCATACGAGCAGTACTTC.

The CDR3 DNA sequence: TGTGCCAGCAGTTTTGGGGGGCTCGGCTACACCTTC. Translating gives CASSFGGLGYTF. The rearrangement uses TRBV12-3 or TRBV12-4 and TRBJ1-2, with D perhaps matching TRBD1 (6 bases). The CDR3 has 12 amino acids. The ends were cut back, 3 bases at V and 8 bases at J, with 10 bases in the middle.

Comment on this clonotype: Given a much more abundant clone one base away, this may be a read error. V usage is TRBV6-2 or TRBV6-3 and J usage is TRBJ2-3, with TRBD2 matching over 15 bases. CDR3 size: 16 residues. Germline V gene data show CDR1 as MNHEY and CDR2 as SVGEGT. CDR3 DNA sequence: TGTGCCAGCAGTGGGACTAGCGGGAGGTCCACAGGTACGCAGTATTTT. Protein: CASSGTSGRSTGTQYF.

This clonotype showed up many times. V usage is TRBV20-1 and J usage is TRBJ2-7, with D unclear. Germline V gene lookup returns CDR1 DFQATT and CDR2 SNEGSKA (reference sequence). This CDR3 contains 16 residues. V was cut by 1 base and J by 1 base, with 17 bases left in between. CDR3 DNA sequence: TGCAGTGCTAGAGCGTTGTTGAGAGAAGCTTCCTACGAGCAGTACTTC. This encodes CSARALLREASYEQYF.

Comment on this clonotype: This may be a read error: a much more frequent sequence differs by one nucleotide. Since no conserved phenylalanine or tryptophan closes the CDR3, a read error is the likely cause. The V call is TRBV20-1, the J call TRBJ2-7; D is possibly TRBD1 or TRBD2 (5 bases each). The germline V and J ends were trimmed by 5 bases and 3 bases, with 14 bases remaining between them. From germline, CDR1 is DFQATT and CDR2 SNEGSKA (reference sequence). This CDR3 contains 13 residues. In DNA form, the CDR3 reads TGCAGTGCTGCTTCGGGACGGCTCTACGAGCAGTACCTC. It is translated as CSAASGRLYEQYL.

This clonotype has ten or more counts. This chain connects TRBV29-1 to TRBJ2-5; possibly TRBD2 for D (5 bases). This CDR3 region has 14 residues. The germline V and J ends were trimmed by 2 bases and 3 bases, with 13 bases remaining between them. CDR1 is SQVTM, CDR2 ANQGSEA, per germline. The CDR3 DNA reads TGCAGCGTTGAATCGTCCGGGATCGAAGAGACCCAGTACTTC. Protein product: CSVESSGIEETQYF.

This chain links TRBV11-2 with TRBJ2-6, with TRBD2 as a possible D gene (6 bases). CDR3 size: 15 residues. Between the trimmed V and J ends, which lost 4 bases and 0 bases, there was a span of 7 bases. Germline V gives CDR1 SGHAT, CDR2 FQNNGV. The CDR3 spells CASSWRGSGANVLTF. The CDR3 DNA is TGTGCCAGCAGCTGGAGGGGCTCTGGGGCCAACGTCCTGACTTTC.

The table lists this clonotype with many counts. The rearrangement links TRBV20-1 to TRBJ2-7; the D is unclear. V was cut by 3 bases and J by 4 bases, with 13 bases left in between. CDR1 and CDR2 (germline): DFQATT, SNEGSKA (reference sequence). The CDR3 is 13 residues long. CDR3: CSASPDRSYEQYF. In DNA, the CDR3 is TGCAGTGCTAGCCCCGATCGGAGTTACGAGCAGTACTTC.